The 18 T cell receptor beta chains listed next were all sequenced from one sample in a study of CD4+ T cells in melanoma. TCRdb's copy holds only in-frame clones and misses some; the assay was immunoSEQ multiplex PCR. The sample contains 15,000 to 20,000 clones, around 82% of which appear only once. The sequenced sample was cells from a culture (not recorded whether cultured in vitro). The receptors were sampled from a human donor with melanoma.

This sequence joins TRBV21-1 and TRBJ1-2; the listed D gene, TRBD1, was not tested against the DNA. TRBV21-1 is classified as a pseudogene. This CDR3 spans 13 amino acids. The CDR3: CASSERQDYGYTF. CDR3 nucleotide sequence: TGTGCCAGCAGCGAACGACAGGATTATGGCTACACCTTC.

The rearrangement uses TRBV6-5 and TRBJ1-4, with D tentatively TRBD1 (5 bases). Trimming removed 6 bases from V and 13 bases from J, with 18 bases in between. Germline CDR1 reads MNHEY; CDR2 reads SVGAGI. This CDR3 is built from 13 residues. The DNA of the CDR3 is TGTGCCAGCAGCCGCGACAGATCCTCTACACTGTTTTTT. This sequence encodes CASSRDRSSTLFF.

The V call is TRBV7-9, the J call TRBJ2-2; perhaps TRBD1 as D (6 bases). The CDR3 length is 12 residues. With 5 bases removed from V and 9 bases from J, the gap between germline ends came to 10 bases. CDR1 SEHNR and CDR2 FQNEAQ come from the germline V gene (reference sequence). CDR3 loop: CASSIQGWELFF. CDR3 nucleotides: TGTGCCAGCAGCATACAGGGCTGGGAGCTGTTTTTT.

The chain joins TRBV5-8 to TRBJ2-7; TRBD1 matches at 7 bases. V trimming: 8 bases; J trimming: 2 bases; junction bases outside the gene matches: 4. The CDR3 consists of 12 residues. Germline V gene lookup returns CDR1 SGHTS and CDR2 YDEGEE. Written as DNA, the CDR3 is TGTGCCAGTACGACAGGGACCTACGAGCAGTACTTC. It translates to CASTTGTYEQYF.

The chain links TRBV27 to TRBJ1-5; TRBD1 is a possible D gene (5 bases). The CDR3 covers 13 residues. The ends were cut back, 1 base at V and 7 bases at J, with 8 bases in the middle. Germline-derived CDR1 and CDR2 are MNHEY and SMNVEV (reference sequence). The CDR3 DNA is TGTGCCAGCAGTTTATTACGGGGCCAGCCCCAGCATTTT. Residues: CASSLLRGQPQHF.

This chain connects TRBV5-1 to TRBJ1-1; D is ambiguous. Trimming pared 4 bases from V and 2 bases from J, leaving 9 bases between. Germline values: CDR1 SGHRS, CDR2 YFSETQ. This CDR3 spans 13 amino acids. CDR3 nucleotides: TGCGCCAGCAGCATGTCGATAAACACTGAAGCTTTCTTT. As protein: CASSMSINTEAFF.

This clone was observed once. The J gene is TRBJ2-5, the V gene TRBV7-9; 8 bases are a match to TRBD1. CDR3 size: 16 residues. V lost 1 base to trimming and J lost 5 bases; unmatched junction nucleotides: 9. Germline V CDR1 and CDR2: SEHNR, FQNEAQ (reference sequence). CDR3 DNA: TGTGCCAGCAGCTTAGGCAGGGGGCATCCTCGGGAGACCCAGTACTTC. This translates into CASSLGRGHPRETQYF.

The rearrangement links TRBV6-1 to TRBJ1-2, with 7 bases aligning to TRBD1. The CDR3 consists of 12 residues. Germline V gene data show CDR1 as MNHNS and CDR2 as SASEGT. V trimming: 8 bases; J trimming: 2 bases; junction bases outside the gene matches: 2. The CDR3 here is CASEQGNYGYTF. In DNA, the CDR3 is TGTGCCAGCGAACAGGGGAACTATGGCTACACCTTC.

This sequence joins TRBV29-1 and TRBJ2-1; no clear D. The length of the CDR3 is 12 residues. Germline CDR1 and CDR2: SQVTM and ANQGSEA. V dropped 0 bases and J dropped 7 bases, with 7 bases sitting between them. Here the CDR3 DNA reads TGCAGCGTTGAAGACAGGTTAAATGAGCAGTTCTTC. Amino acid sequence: CSVEDRLNEQFF.

CDR3 in amino acids: CASSPYGTAYNEQFF. CDR3 DNA: TGTGCCAGCAGCCCGTACGGGACAGCTTACAATGAGCAGTTCTTC. The rearrangement links TRBV5-5 to TRBJ2-1; 7 bases line up with TRBD1. The CDR3 is 15 amino acids. From germline, CDR1 is SGHKS and CDR2 YYEKEE (reference sequence). V lost 4 bases and J lost 4; bases outside the gene matches: 8. The full variable domain, its missing parts supplied by reference TRBV5-5 and TRBJ2-1, is DAGVTQSPTHLIKTRGQQVTLRCSPISGHKSVSWYQQVLGQGPQFIFQYYEKEERGRGNFPDRFSARQFPNYSSELNVNALLLGDSALYLCASSPYGTAYNEQFFGPGTRLTVL.

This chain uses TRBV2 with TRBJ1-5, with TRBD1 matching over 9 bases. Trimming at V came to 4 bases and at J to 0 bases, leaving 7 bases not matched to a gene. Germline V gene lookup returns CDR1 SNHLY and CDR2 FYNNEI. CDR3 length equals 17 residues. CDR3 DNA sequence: TGTGCCAGCAGTGTGGGACAGGGAAGAGTTAGCAATCAGCCCCAGCATTTT. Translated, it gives CASSVGQGRVSNQPQHF.

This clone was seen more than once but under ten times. The CDR3 is CSVSGFSYEQYF. CDR3 bases: TGCAGCGTTTCAGGGTTCTCCTACGAGCAGTACTTC. The V gene is TRBV29-1, the J gene TRBJ2-7; D might be TRBD1 (5 bases). Trimming removed 5 bases from V and 0 bases from J, with 8 bases in between. The germline CDR1 and CDR2 sequences are SQVTM and ANQGSEA. The length of the CDR3 is 12 residues.

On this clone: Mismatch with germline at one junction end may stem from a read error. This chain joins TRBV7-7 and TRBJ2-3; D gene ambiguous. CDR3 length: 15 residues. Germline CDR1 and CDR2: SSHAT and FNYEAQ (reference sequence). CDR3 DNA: TGTGCTAGCAGCTTAAGTGTTTACTCCACAGATACGCAGTATTTT. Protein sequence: CASSLSVYSTDTQYF.

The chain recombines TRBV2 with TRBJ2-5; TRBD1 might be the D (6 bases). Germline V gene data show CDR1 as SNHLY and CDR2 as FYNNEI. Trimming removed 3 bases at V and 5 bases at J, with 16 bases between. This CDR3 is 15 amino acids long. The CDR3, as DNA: TGTGCCAGCAGTGATGAGGGACATCGGTGGGAGACCCAGTACTTC. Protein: CASSDEGHRWETQYF.

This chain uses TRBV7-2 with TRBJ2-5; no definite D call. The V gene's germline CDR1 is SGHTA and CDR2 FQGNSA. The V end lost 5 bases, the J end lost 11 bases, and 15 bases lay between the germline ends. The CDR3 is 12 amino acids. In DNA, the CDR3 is TGTGCCAGCAGCCTATTGGGCTTGCCGCAGTACTTC. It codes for CASSLLGLPQYF. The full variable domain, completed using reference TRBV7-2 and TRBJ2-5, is GAGVSQSPSNKVTEKGKDVELRCDPISGHTALYWYRQSLGQGLEFLIYFQGNSAPDKSGLPSDRFSAERTGGSVSTLTIQRTQQEDSAVYLCASSLLGLPQYFGPGTRLLVL.

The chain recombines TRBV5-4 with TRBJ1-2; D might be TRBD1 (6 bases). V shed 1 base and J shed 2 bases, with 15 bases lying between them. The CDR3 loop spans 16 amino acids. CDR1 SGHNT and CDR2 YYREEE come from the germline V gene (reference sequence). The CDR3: CASSLRSDRTNYGYTF. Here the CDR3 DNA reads TGTGCCAGCAGCTTGAGGTCCGACAGGACGAACTATGGCTACACCTTC.

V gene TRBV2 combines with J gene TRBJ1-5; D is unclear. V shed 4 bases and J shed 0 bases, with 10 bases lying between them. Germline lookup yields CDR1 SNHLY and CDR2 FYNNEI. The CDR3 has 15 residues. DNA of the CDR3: TGTGCCAGCAGTGGGGCAGCTGATAGCAATCAGCCCCAGCATTTT. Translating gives CASSGAADSNQPQHF.

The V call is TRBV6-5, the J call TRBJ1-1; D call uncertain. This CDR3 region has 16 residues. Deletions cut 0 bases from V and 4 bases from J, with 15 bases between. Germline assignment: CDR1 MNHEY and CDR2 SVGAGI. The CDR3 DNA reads TGTGCCAGCAGTTACTCGTTCGATAGCTGGAGCACTGAAGCTTTCTTT. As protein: CASSYSFDSWSTEAFF.